These 26 T cell receptor beta chains were sequenced from one sample in a study of cytomegalovirus exposure and HLA in healthy donors. The PCR used 60 Vbeta and 13 Jbeta primers. Clones were sequenced by immunoSEQ multiplex PCR, and TCRdb holds only the in-frame ones, with some missing. The profile covers more than 150,000 clones, with 75% to 80% appearing a single time and 11% to 15% taken by the ten largest. Source material: PBMCs. These receptors were taken from a man aged 50 to 60 in good health and CMV-seropositive.

The J gene is TRBJ2-1, the V gene TRBV6-1; the match to TRBD1 covers 7 bases. The V segment lost 4 bases and the J segment 3 bases; nucleotides outside the gene matches: 15. The germline V gene encodes CDR1 MNHNS and CDR2 SASEGT. This CDR3 spans 18 amino acids. The CDR3 sequence is CASSVQYRGPNLYNEQFF. In DNA form, the CDR3 reads TGTGCCAGCAGTGTGCAGTACAGGGGCCCAAATCTCTACAATGAGCAGTTCTTC.

The chain carries TRBV5-4 and TRBJ2-3; 10 nucleotides agree with TRBD2. Unmatched junction bases numbered 5, after V lost 4 bases and J lost 0 bases. The CDR3 is 16 amino acids. In germline, CDR1 is SGHNT, CDR2 YYREEE (reference sequence). The CDR3: CASSPTSGVSTDTQYF. CDR3 DNA sequence: TGTGCCAGCAGCCCTACTAGCGGGGTTAGCACAGATACGCAGTATTTT.

This chain connects TRBV19 to TRBJ1-6; 8 positions match TRBD1. V was pared by 2 bases and J by 3 bases, with 6 bases of the junction left unmatched. This CDR3 has 17 residues. CDR1 LNHDA and CDR2 SQIVND come from the germline V gene (reference sequence). The CDR3 DNA follows: TGTGCCAGTAGTATATTCCAGGGGGCGATCTATAATTCACCCCTCCACTTT. Translating it yields CASSIFQGAIYNSPLHF.

The CDR3 DNA follows: TGTGCCAGCAGAAGGGACAGGGGGTCCTATATCAATCAGCCCCAGCATTTT. Its translation is CASRRDRGSYINQPQHF. V is TRBV28 and J is TRBJ1-5; 11 bases are a match to TRBD1. Germline assignment: CDR1 MDHEN and CDR2 SYDVKM. The length of the CDR3 is 17 residues. V dropped 6 bases and J dropped 3; count of bases not matched to a gene: 10. The whole variable domain, remainder taken from reference TRBV28 and TRBJ1-5, is DVKVTQSSRYLVKRTGEKVFLECVQDMDHENMFWYRQDPGLGLRLIYFSYDVKMKEKGDIPEGYSVSREKKERFSLILESASTNQTSMYLCASRRDRGSYINQPQHFGDGTRLSIL.

This clone has just a few counts. The chain joins TRBV27 to TRBJ1-1; D is perhaps TRBD1 (5 bases). The V end lost 7 bases, the J end lost 0 bases, and 18 bases lay between the germline ends. Germline values: CDR1 MNHEY, CDR2 SMNVEV (reference sequence). This CDR3 region has 16 residues. CDR3 sequence reads: CASTSPFRGMNTEAFF. The CDR3, as DNA: TGTGCCAGCACCAGCCCCTTTCGGGGGATGAACACTGAAGCTTTCTTT.

The chain combines TRBV6-1 with TRBJ1-6; D is possibly TRBD1 (5 bases). Trimming removed 0 bases at V and 0 bases at J, with 9 bases between. Germline V gene sequence: CDR1 MNHNS, CDR2 SASEGT. This CDR3 has 17 amino acids. DNA for the CDR3: TGTGCCAGCAGTGAAGCGGGGCCGAGCTCCTATAATTCACCCCTCCACTTT. Translated: CASSEAGPSSYNSPLHF.

This clone appeared a few times. The chain has TRBV28 and TRBJ1-6, with TRBD1 matching over 8 bases. Germline CDR1 is MDHEN and CDR2 is SYDVKM. The CDR3 spans 15 residues. V was pared by 4 bases and J by 9 bases, with 8 bases of the junction left unmatched. This CDR3 is CASSWQGARSSPLHF. CDR3 DNA: TGTGCCAGCAGTTGGCAGGGGGCGCGTAGTTCACCCCTCCACTTT. The full variable domain, rest sourced from reference TRBV28 and TRBJ1-6, is DVKVTQSSRYLVKRTGEKVFLECVQDMDHENMFWYRQDPGLGLRLIYFSYDVKMKEKGDIPEGYSVSREKKERFSLILESASTNQTSMYLCASSWQGARSSPLHFGNGTRLTVT.

This chain joins TRBV5-6 and TRBJ2-3; D unresolved. Germline loops: CDR1 SGHDT, CDR2 YYEEEE. The CDR3 is 13 residues long. V lost 2 bases to trimming and J lost 2 bases, with 6 bases between them. CDR3 sequence (DNA): TGTGCCAGCAGCTTCGGTACCACAGATACGCAGTATTTT. Translation: CASSFGTTDTQYF.

J is TRBJ2-1 and V is TRBV5-6, with TRBD2 matching 8 bases. V lost 2 bases to trimming and J lost 7 bases; unmatched junction nucleotides: 11. CDR1 is SGHDT and CDR2 is YYEEEE in the germline V gene. The CDR3 is made up of 16 amino acids. CDR3: CASSFWMVREGNEQFF. CDR3 coding DNA: TGTGCCAGCAGCTTCTGGATGGTCCGGGAGGGGAATGAGCAGTTCTTC.

This clone was seen only once. The chain recombines TRBV6-1 with TRBJ1-2, with 8 nucleotides matching TRBD1. The CDR3 runs to 14 residues. Germline lookup yields CDR1 MNHNS and CDR2 SASEGT. Trimming took 1 base from V and 5 from J; bases not matched to a gene: 3. CDR3 sequence (DNA): TGTGCCAGCAGTGAAGGTACAGGGGGTTATGGCTACACCTTC. Its protein is CASSEGTGGYGYTF.

The chain recombines TRBV19 with TRBJ2-3; no clear D gene. V shed 1 base and J shed 1 base, with 6 bases lying between them. CDR1 and CDR2 from the germline V gene are LNHDA and SQIVND (reference sequence). The CDR3 totals 14 residues. The CDR3 loop reads CASSIVTGTDTQYF. The DNA of the CDR3 is TGTGCCAGTAGTATAGTAACTGGCACAGATACGCAGTATTTT.

V is TRBV5-4 and J is TRBJ2-2; 8 nucleotides line up with TRBD2. Germline V gene sequence: CDR1 SGHNT, CDR2 YYREEE (reference sequence). The V gene end was trimmed by 3 bases and the J gene end by 5 bases; junction bases not matched to a gene: 0. The CDR3 has 13 residues. In nucleotides, the CDR3 is TGTGCCAGCAGCTCGGGGGGGACCGGGGAGCTGTTTTTT. Its protein product is CASSSGGTGELFF. The full variable domain, rest sourced from reference TRBV5-4 and TRBJ2-2, is ETGVTQSPTHLIKTRGQQVTLRCSSQSGHNTVSWYQQALGQGPQFIFQYYREEENGRGNFPPRFSGLQFPNYSSELNVNALELDDSALYLCASSSGGTGELFFGEGSRLTVL.

The CDR3 region is CASSFQRLAGGWEETQYF. Here the CDR3 DNA reads TGTGCCAGCAGTTTCCAAAGACTAGCGGGCGGGTGGGAGGAGACCCAGTACTTC. The V and J genes are TRBV27 and TRBJ2-5, with TRBD2 matching 10 bases. CDR1 is MNHEY, CDR2 SMNVEV, per germline (reference sequence). This CDR3 comprises 18 residues. The junction had 15 bases not matched to a gene; V was cut back by 3 bases and J by 5 bases.

CDR3 region: CAWSLSISYNEQFF. The CDR3 DNA sequence: TGTGCCTGGAGCCTATCTATCTCCTACAATGAGCAGTTCTTC. The V and J genes are TRBV30 and TRBJ2-1; D not resolved. The CDR3 contains 14 residues. The V gene's germline CDR1 is GTSNPN and CDR2 SVGIG (reference sequence). V was pared by 3 bases and J by 0 bases, with 9 bases between.

The genes are TRBV28 and TRBJ2-7, with D possibly matching TRBD1 (5 bases). The CDR3 is made up of 14 amino acids. Per the germline V gene, CDR1 is MDHEN and CDR2 is SYDVKM. Deletions cut 3 bases from V and 4 bases from J, with 13 bases between. CDR3 nucleotide sequence: TGTGCCAGCAGTTTGGGGCGCAGGGCTTACGAGCAGTACGTC. It yields the protein CASSLGRRAYEQYV.

The chain has TRBV10-3 and TRBJ2-1; tentatively, D is TRBD2 (5 bases). The CDR3 contains 13 residues. The V gene's germline CDR1 is ENHRY and CDR2 SYGVKD. Trimming removed 7 bases at V and 2 bases at J, with 9 bases between. The CDR3 DNA reads as TGTGCCATCACTGGGAGCACCTACAATGAGCAGTTCTTC. Amino acid sequence: CAITGSTYNEQFF.

V and J are TRBV19 and TRBJ2-7, with 8 bases aligning to TRBD1. V shed 3 bases and J 3 bases; nucleotides not matched to a gene: 1. Germline assignment: CDR1 LNHDA and CDR2 SQIVND (reference sequence). CDR3 length: 13 amino acids. As DNA, the CDR3 is TGTGCCAGTAGTATCGGACAGGGCTACGAGCAGTACTTC. This codes for CASSIGQGYEQYF.

The genes are TRBV11-3 and TRBJ2-1; 8 nucleotides align to TRBD2. The CDR3 extends over 16 amino acids. Trimming removed 5 bases from V and 4 bases from J; junction bases left unmatched: 10. Germline CDR1 reads SGHNT; CDR2 reads YENEEA. CDR3 DNA sequence: TGTGCCAGCAGCCAGGGGCGGGGGGCCGGGTACAATGAGCAGTTCTTC. The encoded protein is CASSQGRGAGYNEQFF. The whole variable domain, filled in from reference TRBV11-3 and TRBJ2-1, reads EAGVVQSPRYKIIEKKQPVAFWCNPISGHNTLYWYLQNLGQGPELLIRYENEEAVDDSQLPKDRFSAERLKGVDSTLKIQPAELGDSAVYLCASSQGRGAGYNEQFFGPGTRLTVL.

This clone was counted only a few times. The J gene is TRBJ1-4, the V gene TRBV28, with D hard to call. The CDR3 is made up of 15 amino acids. V was pared by 3 bases and J by 6 bases, with 14 bases between. Germline assignment: CDR1 MDHEN and CDR2 SYDVKM. The CDR3 sequence is CASSFFAVSHEKLFF. The CDR3 DNA reads as TGTGCCAGCAGTTTTTTCGCGGTTAGCCATGAAAAACTGTTTTTT. The full variable domain, with the rest looked up from reference TRBV28 and TRBJ1-4, is DVKVTQSSRYLVKRTGEKVFLECVQDMDHENMFWYRQDPGLGLRLIYFSYDVKMKEKGDIPEGYSVSREKKERFSLILESASTNQTSMYLCASSFFAVSHEKLFFGSGTQLSVL.

The chain recombines TRBV2 with TRBJ2-1, with 8 nucleotides matching TRBD2. Unmatched junction bases numbered 7, after V lost 3 bases and J lost 6 bases. Germline V gene sequence: CDR1 SNHLY, CDR2 FYNNEI. CDR3 size: 15 residues. CDR3 nucleotide sequence: TGTGCCAGCAGTGAGGGGCGGGGGGCCCTCAATGAGCAGTTCTTC. As protein: CASSEGRGALNEQFF.

The chain is built from TRBV7-8 and TRBJ1-3; D is possibly TRBD1 (5 bases). Trimming took 3 bases from V and 0 from J, leaving 12 bases between them. This CDR3 spans 16 amino acids. Germline values: CDR1 SGHVS, CDR2 FQNEAQ. The CDR3 bases are TGTGCCAGCAGCTTTAAAACAGGTTTCTCTGGAAACACCATATATTTT. Translating it yields CASSFKTGFSGNTIYF. Based on the CDR3 plus reference TRBV7-8 and TRBJ1-3, the full variable domain is GAGVSQSPRYKVAKRGQDVALRCDPISGHVSLFWYQQALGQGPEFLTYFQNEAQLDKSGLPSDRFFAERPEGSVSTLKIQRTQQEDSAVYLCASSFKTGFSGNTIYFGEGSWLTVV.

The chain uses TRBV7-6 and TRBJ2-2, with 10 nucleotides matching TRBD2. In germline, CDR1 is SGHVS, CDR2 FNYEAQ. J gave up 4 bases and V 5 bases, and 13 bases lay outside the gene matches. The length of the CDR3 is 18 residues. The CDR3 region has the DNA TGTGCCAGCAGCCCCCCAGCGGGGGGGCCTCTAAGCACCGGGGAGCTGTTTTTT. As protein: CASSPPAGGPLSTGELFF.

The count of this clone is one. V and J are TRBV5-5 and TRBJ2-7, with D possibly matching TRBD2 (6 bases). The V gene lost 0 bases and the J gene lost 7 bases, with 11 bases spanning the gap. Germline values: CDR1 SGHKS, CDR2 YYEKEE (reference sequence). The CDR3 loop spans 13 amino acids. CDR3 in amino acids: CASSLERGFEQYF. The CDR3 DNA reads as TGTGCCAGCAGCTTGGAACGGGGGTTTGAGCAGTACTTC.

This sequence joins TRBV4-2 and TRBJ1-1; 10 bases match TRBD1. CDR1 LGHNA and CDR2 YNFKEQ come from the germline V gene. The J segment lost 1 base and the V segment lost 3 bases, leaving 8 bases of the junction unmatched. The CDR3 loop spans 17 amino acids. The CDR3 DNA reads TGTGCCAGCAGCCACCCTGGGGGGACAGGGGAGAACACTGAAGCTTTCTTT. This sequence encodes CASSHPGGTGENTEAFF.

This chain links TRBV5-1 with TRBJ2-5; 9 bases match TRBD1. CDR1 and CDR2 from the germline V gene are SGHRS and YFSETQ. CDR3 length: 14 residues. V lost 6 bases and J lost 2; bases outside the gene matches: 5. CDR3 sequence reads: CASMGTGSQETQYF. For the CDR3, the DNA is TGCGCCAGCATGGGGACAGGGAGTCAAGAGACCCAGTACTTC.

The chain combines TRBV10-2 with TRBJ1-2; the match to TRBD1 covers 11 bases. The CDR3 is 15 amino acids. CDR1 and CDR2 from the germline V gene are WSHSY and SAAADI. Losses at the gene ends were 3 bases for V and 8 bases for J; bases not matched to a gene: 8. CDR3 nucleotides: TGCGCCAGCAGTGAAATTGGACAGGGGGCCGCCGGCTACACCTTC. Translated, it gives CASSEIGQGAAGYTF.